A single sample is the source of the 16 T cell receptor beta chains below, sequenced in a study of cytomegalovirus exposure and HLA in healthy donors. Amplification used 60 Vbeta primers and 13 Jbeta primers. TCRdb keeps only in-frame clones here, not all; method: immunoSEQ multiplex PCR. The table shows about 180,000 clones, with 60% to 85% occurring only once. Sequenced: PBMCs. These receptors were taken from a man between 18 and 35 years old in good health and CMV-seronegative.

Here the CDR3 reads CASSLSISANYGYTF. In nucleotides, the CDR3 is TGTGCCAGCAGTTTATCAATCTCCGCTAACTATGGCTACACCTTC. The chain combines TRBV27 with TRBJ1-2, with D unresolved. The CDR3 contains 15 residues. V gave up 0 bases and J gave up 0 bases, with 8 bases separating them. Germline CDR1 and CDR2: MNHEY and SMNVEV (reference sequence).

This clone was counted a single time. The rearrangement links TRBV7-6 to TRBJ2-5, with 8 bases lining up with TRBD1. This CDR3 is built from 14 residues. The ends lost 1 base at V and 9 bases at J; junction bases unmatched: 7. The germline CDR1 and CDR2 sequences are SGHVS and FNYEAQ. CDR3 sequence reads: CASSLGAPTGAQYF. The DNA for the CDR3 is TGTGCCAGCAGCTTAGGGGCACCGACAGGGGCCCAGTACTTC.

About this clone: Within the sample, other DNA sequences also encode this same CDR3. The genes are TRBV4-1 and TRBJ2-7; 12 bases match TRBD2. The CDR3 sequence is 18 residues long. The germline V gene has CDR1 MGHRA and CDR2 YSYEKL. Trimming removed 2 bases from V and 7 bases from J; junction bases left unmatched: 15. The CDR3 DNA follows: TGCGCCAGCAGCCAAAGTCCTCTAGCGGGAGGGCCATTGGGGGAGCAGTACTTC. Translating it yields CASSQSPLAGGPLGEQYF.

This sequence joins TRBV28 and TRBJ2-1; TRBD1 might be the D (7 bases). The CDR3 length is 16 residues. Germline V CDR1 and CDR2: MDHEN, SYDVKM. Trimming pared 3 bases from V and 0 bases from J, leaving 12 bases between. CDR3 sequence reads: CASSFPRGASYNEQFF. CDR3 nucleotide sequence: TGTGCCAGCAGTTTTCCCAGGGGGGCCTCCTACAATGAGCAGTTCTTC. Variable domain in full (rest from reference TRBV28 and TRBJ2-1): DVKVTQSSRYLVKRTGEKVFLECVQDMDHENMFWYRQDPGLGLRLIYFSYDVKMKEKGDIPEGYSVSREKKERFSLILESASTNQTSMYLCASSFPRGASYNEQFFGPGTRLTVL.

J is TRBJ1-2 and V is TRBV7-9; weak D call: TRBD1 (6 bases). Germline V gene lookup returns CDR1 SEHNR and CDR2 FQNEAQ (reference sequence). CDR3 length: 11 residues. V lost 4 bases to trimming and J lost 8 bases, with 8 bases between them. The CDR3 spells CASSSQGGYTF. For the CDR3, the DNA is TGTGCCAGCAGCTCCCAGGGGGGCTACACCTTC.

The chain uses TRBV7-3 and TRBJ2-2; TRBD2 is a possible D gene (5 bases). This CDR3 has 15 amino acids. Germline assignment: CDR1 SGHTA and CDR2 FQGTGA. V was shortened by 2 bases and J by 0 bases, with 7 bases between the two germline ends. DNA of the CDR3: TGTGCCAGCAGCTTAGCAGCGGCGAACACCGGGGAGCTGTTTTTT. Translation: CASSLAAANTGELFF.

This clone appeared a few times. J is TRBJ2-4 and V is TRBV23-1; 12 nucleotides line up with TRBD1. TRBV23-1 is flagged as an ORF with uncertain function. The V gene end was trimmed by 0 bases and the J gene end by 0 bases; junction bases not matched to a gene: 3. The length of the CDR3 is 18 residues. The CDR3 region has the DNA TGCGCCAGCAGTCAATCGGGGACAGGGGGCCTAGCCAAAAACATTCAGTACTTC. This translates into CASSQSGTGGLAKNIQYF.

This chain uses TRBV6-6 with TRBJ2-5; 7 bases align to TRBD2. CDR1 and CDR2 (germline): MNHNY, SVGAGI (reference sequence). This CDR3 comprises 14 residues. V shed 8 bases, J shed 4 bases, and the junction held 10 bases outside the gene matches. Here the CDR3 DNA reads TGTGCCAGCCTCTTGAGGCCTAGCGGAGAGACCCAGTACTTC. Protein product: CASLLRPSGETQYF.

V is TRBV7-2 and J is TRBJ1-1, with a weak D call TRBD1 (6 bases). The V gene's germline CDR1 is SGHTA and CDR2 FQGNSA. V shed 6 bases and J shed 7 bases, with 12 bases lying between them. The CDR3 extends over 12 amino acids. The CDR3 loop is CASRQGFGEAFF. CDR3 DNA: TGTGCCAGCAGACAGGGCTTTGGTGAAGCTTTCTTT.

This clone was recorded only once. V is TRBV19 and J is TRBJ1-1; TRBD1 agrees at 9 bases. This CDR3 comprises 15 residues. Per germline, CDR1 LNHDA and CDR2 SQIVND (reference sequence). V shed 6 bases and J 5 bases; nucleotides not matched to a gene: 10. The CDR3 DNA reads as TGTGCCAGTAGACAGGGGGCCGGAAAGAGTACTGAAGCTTTCTTT. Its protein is CASRQGAGKSTEAFF.

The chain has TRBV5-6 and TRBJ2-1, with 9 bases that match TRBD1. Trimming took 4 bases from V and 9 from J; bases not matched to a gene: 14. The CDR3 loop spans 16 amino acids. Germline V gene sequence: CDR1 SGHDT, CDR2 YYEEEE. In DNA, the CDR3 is TGTGCCAGCAGCCTGGCAATTGGGACAGGGAGGGGTGAGCAGTTCTTC. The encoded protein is CASSLAIGTGRGEQFF.

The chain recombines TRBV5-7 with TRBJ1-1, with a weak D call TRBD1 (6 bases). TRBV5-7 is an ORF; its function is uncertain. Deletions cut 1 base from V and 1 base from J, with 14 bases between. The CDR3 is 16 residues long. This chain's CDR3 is CASSLIKRGPNTEAFF. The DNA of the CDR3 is TGTGCCAGCAGCTTGATTAAGCGGGGGCCGAACACTGAAGCTTTCTTT.

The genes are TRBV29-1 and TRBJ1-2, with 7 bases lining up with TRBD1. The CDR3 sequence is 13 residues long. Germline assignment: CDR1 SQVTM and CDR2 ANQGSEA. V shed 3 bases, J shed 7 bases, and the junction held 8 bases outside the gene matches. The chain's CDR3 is CSVEATGNRGYTF. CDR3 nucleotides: TGCAGCGTTGAGGCGACAGGGAATCGTGGCTACACCTTC.

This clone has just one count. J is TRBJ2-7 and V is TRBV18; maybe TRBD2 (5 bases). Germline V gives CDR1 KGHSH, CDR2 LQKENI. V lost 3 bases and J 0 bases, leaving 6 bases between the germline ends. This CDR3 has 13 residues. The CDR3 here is CASSPGSSYEQYF. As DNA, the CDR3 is TGTGCCAGCTCACCGGGGAGCTCCTACGAGCAGTACTTC.

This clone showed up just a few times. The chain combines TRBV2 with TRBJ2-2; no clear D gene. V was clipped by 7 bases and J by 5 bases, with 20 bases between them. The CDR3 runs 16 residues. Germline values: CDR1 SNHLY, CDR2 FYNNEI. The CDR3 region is CASILGQASLTGELFF. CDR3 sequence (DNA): TGTGCCAGCATTCTTGGGCAGGCTTCTTTAACCGGGGAGCTGTTTTTT. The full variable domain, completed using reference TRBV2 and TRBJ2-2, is EPEVTQTPSHQVTQMGQEVILRCVPISNHLYFYWYRQILGQKVEFLVSFYNNEISEKSEIFDDQFSVERPDGSNFTLKIRSTKLEDSAMYFCASILGQASLTGELFFGEGSRLTVL.

CDR3 sequence: CASSLDSRGGYTF. In DNA form, the CDR3 reads TGCGCCAGCAGCTTGGATTCCCGGGGGGGCTACACCTTC. The chain has TRBV5-1 and TRBJ1-2, with D tentatively TRBD1 (5 bases). V gave up 0 bases and J gave up 8 bases, with 11 bases separating them. CDR1 and CDR2 from the germline V gene are SGHRS and YFSETQ. The CDR3 contains 13 residues.